A selection of T cell receptor beta chains follows, all from one sample in a study of shared clonotypes between healthy human individuals. This table comes from immunoSEQ multiplex PCR, and its TCRdb copy is limited to in-frame clones, with some not included. The sample gives almost 700,000 clones, roughly 94% of which show up once; approximately 25% is in the top ten. Material: naive CD8+ T cells sorted from blood. The receptors derive from a man aged 30 to 45 in good health. Each CDR3 is given without its conserved first and last residue. Rows give clone size only sometimes, using once, few, many, or a class for an expanded clone.

V: TRBV27
J: TRBJ1-2
size: -
CDR3: ASSFGTGDGYT

V: TRBV9
J: TRBJ1-4
size: few
CDR3: ASSERPTGDEKLF

V: TRBV6-1
J: TRBJ1-4
size: -
CDR3: ASREGRGKEEKLF

V: TRBV28
J: TRBJ2-1
size: -
CDR3: ASSFSGPLAGGDEQF

V: TRBV6-6
J: TRBJ2-7
size: few
CDR3: ASSFHKDYRAYEQY

V: TRBV6-1
J: TRBJ2-5
size: few
CDR3: ASSELAGQGGETQY

V: TRBV27
J: TRBJ2-7
size: -
CDR3: ASSFDPGSYEQY

V: TRBV5-5
J: TRBJ2-7
size: -
CDR3: ASSLGGSEQY

V: TRBV15
J: TRBJ2-3
size: -
CDR3: ATSRDIAGTGSYVTQY

V: TRBV11-2
J: TRBJ2-7
size: -
CDR3: ASSLWGTFRSYEQY

V: TRBV10-2
J: TRBJ2-5
size: -
CDR3: ASKQGDQETQY

V: TRBV2
J: TRBJ2-3
size: few
CDR3: ASSEASGGGTDTQY

V: TRBV9
J: TRBJ2-1
size: -
CDR3: ASSSQGGGPYNEQF

V: TRBV7-9
J: TRBJ2-7
size: -
CDR3: ASSETSEAYEQY

V: TRBV10-3
J: TRBJ2-7
size: -
CDR3: ACRQEEYHEQY

V: TRBV6-6
J: TRBJ2-7
size: -
CDR3: ASSRDREIYEQY

V: TRBV15
J: TRBJ2-6
size: -
CDR3: ATSSDRTGANVLT

V: TRBV4-3
J: TRBJ2-7
size: -
CDR3: ASSQDAGSGRGSYEQY

V: TRBV13
J: TRBJ2-7
size: -
CDR3: ASSPRDLIQGSEQY

V: TRBV27
J: TRBJ2-7
size: -
CDR3: ASSWRTSFNEVQY

V: TRBV6-1
J: TRBJ2-7
size: -
CDR3: ASRTRQGGGYEQY

V: TRBV5-5
J: TRBJ2-3
size: -
CDR3: ASSASRISTDTQY

V: TRBV25-1
J: TRBJ1-1
size: -
CDR3: ASRMGLGTEAF

V: TRBV27
J: TRBJ1-5
size: -
CDR3: ASSIARRDQPQH

V: TRBV27
J: TRBJ1-1
size: -
CDR3: ASSLVLNTEAF

V: TRBV10-1
J: TRBJ2-5
size: -
CDR3: ASSESRTSGQETQY

V: TRBV27
J: TRBJ2-1
size: -
CDR3: ASSPVGLGKVNEQF